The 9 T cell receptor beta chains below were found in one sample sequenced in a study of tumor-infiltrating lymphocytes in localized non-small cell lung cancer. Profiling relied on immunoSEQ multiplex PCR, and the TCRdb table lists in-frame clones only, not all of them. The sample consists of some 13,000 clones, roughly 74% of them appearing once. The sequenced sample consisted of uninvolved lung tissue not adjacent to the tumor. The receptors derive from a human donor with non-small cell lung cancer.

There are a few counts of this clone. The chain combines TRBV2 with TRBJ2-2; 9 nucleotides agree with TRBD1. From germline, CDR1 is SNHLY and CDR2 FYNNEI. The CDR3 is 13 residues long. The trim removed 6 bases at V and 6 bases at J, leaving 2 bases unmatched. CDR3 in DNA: TGTGCCAGCAGACAGGGGGCGGCCGGGGAGCTGTTTTTT. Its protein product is CASRQGAAGELFF.

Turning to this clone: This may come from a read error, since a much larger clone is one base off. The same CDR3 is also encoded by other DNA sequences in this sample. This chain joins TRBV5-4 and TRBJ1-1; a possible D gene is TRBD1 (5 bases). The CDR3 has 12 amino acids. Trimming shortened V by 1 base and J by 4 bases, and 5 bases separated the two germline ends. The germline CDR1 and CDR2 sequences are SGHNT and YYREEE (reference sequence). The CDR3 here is CASSLRGTEAFF. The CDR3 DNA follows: TGTGCCAGCAGCTTGAGGGGCACTGAAGCTTTCTTT.

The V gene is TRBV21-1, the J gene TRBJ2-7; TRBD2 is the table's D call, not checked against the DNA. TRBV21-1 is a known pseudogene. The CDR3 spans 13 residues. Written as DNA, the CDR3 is TGTGCCAGCGGGGGGGCGGTTCGCTACGAGCAGTACTTC. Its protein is CASGGAVRYEQYF.

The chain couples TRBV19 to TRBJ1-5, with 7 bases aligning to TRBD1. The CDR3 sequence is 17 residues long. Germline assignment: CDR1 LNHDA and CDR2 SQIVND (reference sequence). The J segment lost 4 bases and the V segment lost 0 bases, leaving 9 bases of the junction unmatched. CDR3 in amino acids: CASSIERAGGGNQPQHF. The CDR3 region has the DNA TGTGCCAGTAGTATAGAACGGGCAGGGGGTGGGAATCAGCCCCAGCATTTT.

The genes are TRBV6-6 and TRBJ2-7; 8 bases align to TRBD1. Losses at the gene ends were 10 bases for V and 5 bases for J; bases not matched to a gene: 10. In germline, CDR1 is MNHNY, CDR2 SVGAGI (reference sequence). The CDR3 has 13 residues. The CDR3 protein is CATRQGTVNEQYF. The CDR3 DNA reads TGTGCCACCCGACAGGGGACGGTCAACGAGCAGTACTTC.

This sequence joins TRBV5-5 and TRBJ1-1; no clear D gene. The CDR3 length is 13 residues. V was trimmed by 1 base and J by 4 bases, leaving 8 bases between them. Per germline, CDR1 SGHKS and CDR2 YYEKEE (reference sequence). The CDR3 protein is CASSLSVGTEAFF. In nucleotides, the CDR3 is TGTGCCAGCAGCTTGTCCGTGGGCACTGAAGCTTTCTTT.

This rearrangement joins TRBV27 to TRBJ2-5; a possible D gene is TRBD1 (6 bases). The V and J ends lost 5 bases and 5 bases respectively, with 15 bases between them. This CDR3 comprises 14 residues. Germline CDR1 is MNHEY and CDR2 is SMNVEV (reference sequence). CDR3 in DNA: TGTGCCAGCAGTCACCACAGGGTGGGGGAGACCCAGTACTTC. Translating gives CASSHHRVGETQYF.

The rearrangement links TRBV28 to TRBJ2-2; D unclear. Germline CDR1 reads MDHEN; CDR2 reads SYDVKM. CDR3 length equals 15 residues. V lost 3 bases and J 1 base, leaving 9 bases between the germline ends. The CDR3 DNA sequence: TGTGCCAGCAGTTTGGGCAGTAAGAACACCGGGGAGCTGTTTTTT. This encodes CASSLGSKNTGELFF.

DNA for the CDR3: TGTGCCAGCAAGGGGACAGCCCTCTCCTACGAGCAGTACTTC. Its protein is CASKGTALSYEQYF. The rearrangement joins TRBV6-6 to TRBJ2-7; TRBD1 aligns across 7 bases. Per the germline V gene, CDR1 is MNHNY and CDR2 is SVGAGI (reference sequence). Trimming took 7 bases from V and 0 from J; bases not matched to a gene: 6. CDR3 length: 14 amino acids.